Listed here are 30 T cell receptor beta chains from one sample, sequenced in a study of cytomegalovirus exposure and HLA in healthy donors. The PCR made use of 60 Vbeta and 13 Jbeta primers. Clones were read by immunoSEQ multiplex PCR, and TCRdb kept only the in-frame ones, dropping some. The sample has about 98,000 clones, roughly 70% seen once. The sample consisted of PBMCs. All receptors derive from a man aged 45-60 years in good health and CMV-seronegative.

This clone was counted a few times. The chain has TRBV11-2 and TRBJ2-7; 9 nucleotides line up with TRBD1. Germline V gene sequence: CDR1 SGHAT, CDR2 FQNNGV. The V and J ends lost 3 bases and 5 bases, in that order; junction bases with no gene match: 11. The CDR3 spans 16 residues. Written as DNA, the CDR3 is TGTGCCAGCAGCTTCAGGTTGGGACAGGGATCCCACGAGCAGTACTTC. The encoded protein is CASSFRLGQGSHEQYF. Full variable domain (outside the CDR3, taken from reference TRBV11-2 and TRBJ2-7): EAGVAQSPRYKIIEKRQSVAFWCNPISGHATLYWYQQILGQGPKLLIQFQNNGVVDDSQLPKDRFSAERLKGVDSTLKIQPAKLEDSAVYLCASSFRLGQGSHEQYFGPGTRLTVT.

This rearrangement joins TRBV29-1 to TRBJ2-7, with D maybe TRBD2 (6 bases). The CDR3 is made up of 12 amino acids. Trimming pared 3 bases from V and 1 base from J, leaving 7 bases between. Germline V gives CDR1 SQVTM, CDR2 ANQGSEA. The CDR3 region has the DNA TGCAGCGTTGAGCGGGGTTCCTACGAGCAGTACTTC. It specifies CSVERGSYEQYF.

This clone appeared a few times. V is TRBV28 and J is TRBJ2-2; TRBD2 agrees at 8 bases. J gave up 0 bases and V 6 bases, and 12 bases lay outside the gene matches. CDR1 and CDR2 (germline): MDHEN, SYDVKM. The CDR3 consists of 18 residues. The CDR3 sequence: CASSPLVGSGTNTGELFF. CDR3 sequence (DNA): TGTGCCAGCAGCCCCCTTGTGGGTAGCGGGACGAACACCGGGGAGCTGTTTTTT. Full variable domain (outside the CDR3, taken from reference TRBV28 and TRBJ2-2): DVKVTQSSRYLVKRTGEKVFLECVQDMDHENMFWYRQDPGLGLRLIYFSYDVKMKEKGDIPEGYSVSREKKERFSLILESASTNQTSMYLCASSPLVGSGTNTGELFFGEGSRLTVL.

This clone was found a few times. The chain couples TRBV30 to TRBJ2-3, with 12 bases that match TRBD2. J was trimmed by 5 bases and V by 1 base; bases with no gene match: 4. The CDR3 contains 15 residues. Germline assignment: CDR1 GTSNPN and CDR2 SVGIG (reference sequence). CDR3 bases: TGTGCCTGGAGTGGGACTAGCGGGAAGGGAGATACGCAGTATTTT. It yields the protein CAWSGTSGKGDTQYF.

The V call is TRBV28, the J call TRBJ1-1, with D tentatively TRBD1 (5 bases). Deletions cut 4 bases from V and 2 bases from J, with 14 bases between. Germline lookup yields CDR1 MDHEN and CDR2 SYDVKM. CDR3 length: 15 residues. Here the CDR3 reads CASSSGQPGNTEAFF. In DNA form, the CDR3 reads TGTGCCAGCAGTTCCGGACAACCCGGCAACACTGAAGCTTTCTTT.

V and J are TRBV10-3 and TRBJ1-3; D remains ambiguous. The CDR3 has 17 residues. V was shortened by 0 bases and J by 0 bases, with 12 bases between the two germline ends. Germline V gene data show CDR1 as ENHRY and CDR2 as SYGVKD. The chain's CDR3 is CAISESSALSSGNTIYF. The DNA for the CDR3 is TGTGCCATCAGTGAGTCTTCGGCACTATCCTCTGGAAACACCATATATTTT.

As concerns this clone: Other DNA sequences within the sample encode an identical CDR3. The rearrangement uses TRBV5-1 and TRBJ2-7; weak D call: TRBD1 (5 bases). This CDR3 comprises 12 residues. In germline, CDR1 is SGHRS, CDR2 YFSETQ. V was trimmed by 0 bases and J by 4 bases, leaving 5 bases between them. CDR3 sequence: CASSLEGYEQYF. DNA of the CDR3: TGCGCCAGCAGCTTGGAGGGGTACGAGCAGTACTTC.

The chain uses TRBV10-3 and TRBJ2-1; 10 nucleotides line up with TRBD1. J was trimmed by 8 bases and V by 6 bases; bases with no gene match: 7. Looked up from germline, CDR1 is ENHRY and CDR2 is SYGVKD. This CDR3 is built from 14 residues. DNA of the CDR3: TGTGCCATCAGAAGGGACAGGGGAATAGATGAGCAGTTCTTC. Its protein product is CAIRRDRGIDEQFF.

This clone showed up just once. This chain connects TRBV7-3 to TRBJ2-2, with unresolved D. Looked up from germline, CDR1 is SGHTA and CDR2 is FQGTGA. This CDR3 is built from 14 residues. Trimming took 3 bases from V and 5 from J, leaving 10 bases between them. This CDR3 is CASSFGSGTGELFF. The CDR3, as DNA: TGTGCCAGCAGCTTTGGATCCGGGACCGGGGAGCTGTTTTTT.

This clone turned up a few times. The CDR3 bases are TGTGCCAGCAGCCTTGCTGGGGCCAACGTCCTGACTTTC. Amino acids: CASSLAGANVLTF. This chain connects TRBV5-4 to TRBJ2-6; D not resolved. V was pared by 4 bases and J by 2 bases, with 4 bases between. The CDR3 consists of 13 residues. Germline V lookup: CDR1 SGHNT, CDR2 YYREEE (reference sequence).

This rearrangement joins TRBV5-4 to TRBJ1-1; a weak D match, TRBD1 (5 bases). The V and J ends lost 4 bases and 1 base respectively, with 14 bases between them. The CDR3 runs 15 residues. Germline V gene sequence: CDR1 SGHNT, CDR2 YYREEE (reference sequence). CDR3 region: CASSIELTGNTEAFF. The DNA for the CDR3 is TGTGCCAGCAGCATAGAACTTACAGGGAACACTGAAGCTTTCTTT.

This clone was seen once. V is TRBV7-9 and J is TRBJ2-5; tentatively, D is TRBD1 (5 bases). The DNA end is more similar to TRBJ2-7, so the J call may be wrong. Germline values: CDR1 SEHNR, CDR2 FQNEAQ (reference sequence). The CDR3 contains 12 residues. The CDR3 nucleotides read TGTGCCAGCAGCCTTCAGGGATACGAGCAGTACTTC. As protein: CASSLQGYEQYF.

The J gene is TRBJ1-5, the V gene TRBV28, with TRBD1 matching over 8 bases. The germline CDR1 and CDR2 sequences are MDHEN and SYDVKM. The CDR3 contains 14 residues. V shed 8 bases and J 4 bases; nucleotides not matched to a gene: 7. CDR3 coding DNA: TGTGCCAGCTTTGGACAGGGTAGTAATCAGCCCCAGCATTTT. It specifies CASFGQGSNQPQHF.

The table lists this clone with a few counts. The chain has TRBV5-1 and TRBJ1-6, with 9 bases identical to TRBD1. Germline lookup yields CDR1 SGHRS and CDR2 YFSETQ. V lost 4 bases to trimming and J lost 0 bases; unmatched junction nucleotides: 2. This CDR3 is 16 amino acids long. CDR3 DNA: TGCGCCAGCAGCCAGACAGGGGGCTCCTATAATTCACCCCTCCACTTT. Translation gives CASSQTGGSYNSPLHF.

The J gene is TRBJ2-7, the V gene TRBV5-6; 7 bases map to TRBD1. Germline values: CDR1 SGHDT, CDR2 YYEEEE. The CDR3 covers 13 residues. Trimming at V came to 0 bases and at J to 6 bases, leaving 3 bases not matched to a gene. CDR3 residues: CASSLGQGAEQYF. CDR3 nucleotide sequence: TGTGCCAGCAGCTTGGGACAGGGCGCCGAGCAGTACTTC.

In its sample, this clone was seen once. V gene TRBV6-6 combines with J gene TRBJ2-2; tentative D call: TRBD1 (6 bases). The CDR3 runs to 13 residues. From germline, CDR1 is MNHNY and CDR2 SVGAGI (reference sequence). V was cut by 6 bases and J by 7 bases, with 12 bases left in between. Here the CDR3 DNA reads TGTGCCAGCAGCCCTCAGGGGAACGGGGAGCTGTTTTTT. This sequence encodes CASSPQGNGELFF.

This chain connects TRBV6-5 to TRBJ2-7; 7 bases agree with TRBD2. The CDR3 consists of 15 residues. Germline trimming cut 10 bases from V and 2 bases from J; bases unmatched to any gene: 14. CDR1 and CDR2 (germline): MNHEY, SVGAGI. CDR3 region: CATRRLSGPPYEQYF. DNA for the CDR3: TGTGCCACCCGGCGCCTTAGCGGGCCCCCCTACGAGCAGTACTTC.

The CDR3 region has the DNA TGTGCCAGCAGCTTAGTCTCCAGGGGGACCGGGGAGCTGTTTTTT. Translating gives CASSLVSRGTGELFF. The chain has TRBV7-2 and TRBJ2-2; 7 nucleotides align to TRBD1. V lost 1 base, J lost 5 bases, and 4 bases stayed unmatched. The germline V gene has CDR1 SGHTA and CDR2 FQGNSA. There are 15 residues in the CDR3.

The chain joins TRBV18 to TRBJ1-5, with a tentative D call TRBD1 (5 bases). CDR1 is KGHSH, CDR2 LQKENI, per germline. This CDR3 region has 17 residues. V was pared by 3 bases and J by 2 bases, with 17 bases between. CDR3 amino acids: CASSPGAGLGGNQPQHF. The DNA for the CDR3 is TGTGCCAGCTCACCGGGCGCGGGGCTCGGTGGCAATCAGCCCCAGCATTTT.

CDR3 sequence: CASSYQWQGQTQYF. The DNA for the CDR3 is TGTGCCAGCAGTTACCAGTGGCAGGGCCAGACCCAGTACTTC. The gene calls are TRBV6-5 and TRBJ2-5, with a possible D match to TRBD1 (5 bases). There are 14 residues in the CDR3. V dropped 2 bases and J dropped 6 bases, with 13 bases sitting between them. The germline V gene has CDR1 MNHEY and CDR2 SVGAGI.

This chain uses TRBV2 with TRBJ2-5; D unresolved. The CDR3 is 12 amino acids. Germline CDR1 reads SNHLY; CDR2 reads FYNNEI. Trimming took off 4 bases at V and 2 bases at J, with 5 bases between the two ends. The CDR3 sequence is CASSVGQETQYF. CDR3 bases: TGTGCCAGCAGTGTCGGGCAAGAGACCCAGTACTTC. Combining the CDR3 with reference TRBV2 and TRBJ2-5 gives the whole variable domain EPEVTQTPSHQVTQMGQEVILRCVPISNHLYFYWYRQILGQKVEFLVSFYNNEISEKSEIFDDQFSVERPDGSNFTLKIRSTKLEDSAMYFCASSVGQETQYFGPGTRLLVL.

This clone was found a few times. The chain has TRBV11-2 and TRBJ1-1; D not certain. The V end was cut by 5 bases, the J end by 2 bases, with 15 bases between. The CDR3 spans 15 residues. Germline V lookup: CDR1 SGHAT, CDR2 FQNNGV. CDR3 bases: TGTGCCAGCAGCCCCTTAACAGCAACTAACACTGAAGCTTTCTTT. It is translated as CASSPLTATNTEAFF.

The V and J genes are TRBV4-1 and TRBJ1-1; unclear D gene. Germline loops: CDR1 MGHRA, CDR2 YSYEKL. V gave up 4 bases and J gave up 2 bases, with 11 bases separating them. The CDR3 runs 14 residues. CDR3 protein: CASSLGGSNTEAFF. The CDR3 DNA reads TGCGCCAGCAGCCTTGGAGGGTCTAACACTGAAGCTTTCTTT.

The CDR3 here is CASSEWDGGLNTGELFF. The DNA for the CDR3 is TGTGCCAGCAGTGAGTGGGACGGGGGTTTGAACACCGGGGAGCTGTTTTTT. The rearrangement uses TRBV25-1 and TRBJ2-2; D may be TRBD2 (6 bases). CDR3 size: 17 residues. Trimming pared 3 bases from V and 1 base from J, leaving 15 bases between. Looked up from germline, CDR1 is MGHDK and CDR2 is SYGVNS.

The chain recombines TRBV19 with TRBJ1-3; tentative D call: TRBD1 (5 bases). Deletions cut 4 bases from V and 2 bases from J, with 6 bases between. The CDR3 contains 13 residues. CDR1 LNHDA and CDR2 SQIVND come from the germline V gene (reference sequence). CDR3 in amino acids: CASSTGTGNTIYF. The CDR3 nucleotides read TGTGCCAGTAGTACAGGGACTGGAAACACCATATATTTT.

The chain combines TRBV7-2 with TRBJ2-1; D not resolved. Germline lookup yields CDR1 SGHTA and CDR2 FQGNSA. The CDR3 covers 14 residues. The V gene lost 4 bases and the J gene lost 0 bases, with 7 bases spanning the gap. For the CDR3, the DNA is TGTGCCAGCAGCTCCCCCGGCTCCTACAATGAGCAGTTCTTC. Residues: CASSSPGSYNEQFF.

The chain carries TRBV6-1 and TRBJ2-7, with D tentatively TRBD2 (6 bases). Per germline, CDR1 MNHNS and CDR2 SASEGT. Trimming left V 7 bases short and J 0 bases short, with 13 bases between. The CDR3 sequence is 14 residues long. CDR3 coding DNA: TGTGCCAGCAAAGTGGACTACACCTCCTACGAGCAGTACTTC. Translating gives CASKVDYTSYEQYF.

J is TRBJ1-2 and V is TRBV5-1; possibly TRBD1 for D (6 bases). Germline V gene sequence: CDR1 SGHRS, CDR2 YFSETQ. Trimming pared 4 bases from V and 2 bases from J, leaving 12 bases between. CDR3 length equals 14 residues. CDR3 nucleotide sequence: TGCGCCAGCAGCCCGGCAGGGGAGAACTATGGCTACACCTTC. This gives the protein CASSPAGENYGYTF.

This clone has only one observation. This chain connects TRBV6-5 to TRBJ1-1, with 8 bases that match TRBD1. The germline V gene has CDR1 MNHEY and CDR2 SVGAGI. V lost 5 bases, J lost 3 bases, and 5 bases stayed unmatched. CDR3 length: 14 residues. The CDR3 sequence is CASSRGQVYTEAFF. CDR3 DNA sequence: TGTGCCAGCAGTCGGGGACAGGTATACACTGAAGCTTTCTTT.

J is TRBJ2-1 and V is TRBV4-3; 7 bases fit TRBD2. The CDR3 has 14 amino acids. J gave up 5 bases and V 4 bases, and 5 bases lay outside the gene matches. The germline gives CDR1 LGHNA, CDR2 YSLEER. CDR3 protein: CASSPAGKNNEQFF. CDR3 DNA: TGCGCCAGCAGCCCAGCGGGGAAAAACAATGAGCAGTTCTTC.